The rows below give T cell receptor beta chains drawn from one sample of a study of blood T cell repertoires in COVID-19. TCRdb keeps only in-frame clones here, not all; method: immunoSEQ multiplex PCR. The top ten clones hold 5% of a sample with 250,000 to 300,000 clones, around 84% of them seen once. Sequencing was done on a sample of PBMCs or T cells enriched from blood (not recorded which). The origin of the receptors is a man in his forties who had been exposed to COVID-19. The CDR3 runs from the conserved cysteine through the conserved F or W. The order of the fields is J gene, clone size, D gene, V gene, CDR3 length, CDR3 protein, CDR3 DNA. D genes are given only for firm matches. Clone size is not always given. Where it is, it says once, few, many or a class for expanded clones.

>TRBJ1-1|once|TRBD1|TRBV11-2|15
CASSPDRATYTEAFF
TGTGCCAGCAGCCCTGACAGGGCTACGTACACTGAAGCTTTCTTT
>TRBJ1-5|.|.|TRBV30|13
CAWGGNSNQPQHF
TGTGCCTGGGGGGGGAATAGCAATCAGCCCCAGCATTTT
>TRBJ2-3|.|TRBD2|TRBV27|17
CASSLAGVGDPTDTQYF
TGTGCCAGTAGTCTAGCGGGAGTTGGGGATCCCACAGATACGCAGTATTTT
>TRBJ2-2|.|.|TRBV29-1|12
CSVDSGAGELFF
TGCAGCGTAGACTCGGGAGCCGGGGAGCTGTTTTTT
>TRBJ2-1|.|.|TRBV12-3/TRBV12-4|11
CASNAQGEQFF
TGTGCCAGCAACGCACAGGGAGAGCAGTTCTTC
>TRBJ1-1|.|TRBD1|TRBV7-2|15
CASSLRTGASAEAFF
TGTGCCAGCAGCTTAAGGACAGGGGCGTCGGCTGAAGCTTTCTTT
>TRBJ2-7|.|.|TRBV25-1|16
CASSESVVQATYEQYF
TGTGCCAGCAGTGAATCGGTGGTACAGGCCACCTACGAGCAGTACTTC
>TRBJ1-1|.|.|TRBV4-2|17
CASQKTWGSRLNTEAFF
TGTGCCAGTCAGAAGACTTGGGGCTCGCGACTGAACACTGAAGCTTTCTTT
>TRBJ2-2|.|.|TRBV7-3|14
CASREYRDTGELFF
TGTGCCAGCAGAGAATACAGGGACACCGGGGAGCTGTTTTTT
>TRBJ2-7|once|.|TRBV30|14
CAWSSRGIGYEQYF
TGTGCCTGGAGTTCTCGGGGGATCGGCTACGAGCAGTACTTC
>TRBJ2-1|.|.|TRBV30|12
CAWRDRHNEQFF
TGTGCCTGGAGAGACAGGCACAATGAGCAGTTCTTC
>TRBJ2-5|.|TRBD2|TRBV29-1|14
CSVNGAGVGETQYF
TGCAGCGTGAACGGAGCGGGAGTCGGGGAGACCCAGTACTTC
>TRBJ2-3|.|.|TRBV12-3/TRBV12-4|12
CASSSSTDTQYF
TGTGCCAGCAGTTCGAGCACAGATACGCAGTATTTT
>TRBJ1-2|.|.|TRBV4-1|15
CASSQGVEGVFGYTF
TGCGCCAGCAGCCAAGGGGTTGAGGGGGTCTTTGGCTACACCTTC
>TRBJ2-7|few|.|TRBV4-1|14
CASSQGGPVYEQYF
TGCGCCAGCAGCCAAGGGGGGCCGGTCTACGAGCAGTACTTC
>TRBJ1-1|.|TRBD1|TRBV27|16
CASSPDRDRGNTEAFF
TGTGCCAGCAGTCCTGACAGGGACAGGGGCAACACTGAAGCTTTCTTT